This record looks at one TCR beta chain sequence and its context. Its antigen is currently not known. Base qualities are not provided; no much larger clone lies one nucleotide away. The data were taken from a study of tumor and adjacent non-tumor tissue in lung cancer (dated by TCRdb to the late 2010s). With regard to the full study: The cohort included about a dozen adenocarcinoma, a couple of squamous cell carcinoma and 1 small cell lung cancer patients. For each patient, one tumor sample and one normal lung sample were taken, giving around 31 paired specimens that underwent TCRbeta CDR3 sequencing. Bulk TCRbeta repertoires were compared between lung tumor tissue and matched distant non-tumor lung tissue obtained from around 16 lung cancer patients. A total of around 130,000,000 productive TCRbeta reads were generated by sequencing, corresponding to an average of roughly 4.1 million reads per sample. The 15 or so patients were aged roughly 30 to 80 years, included 10 men and 5 women, and had TNM stage I to III disease. What the research found in general, with its limitations: Because peripheral blood was not sequenced, the blood TCRbeta repertoires of the lung cancer patients in the study went unexamined. Neither the sequencing platform nor unique molecular identifiers are named or mentioned anywhere in the methods. The cohort had only approximately 16 patients, and the authors noted that larger samples and more detailed clinical data are needed. A significantly larger cumulative share of the repertoire was made up by the top 100 clones in normal lung than in tumor tissue. Tumor tissue showed significantly greater TCR diversity (inverse Simpson) than normal lung tissue (about 400 vs 180, P = 0.0075, Mann-Whitney U test). TCR diversity was significantly higher in younger patients, and greater tumor TCR diversity was associated with shorter overall survival and shorter disease-free survival.

RNA was extracted from bulk unsorted tissue and checked for quality with a NanoDrop ND-1000 and an Agilent 2100. The donors were newly diagnosed lung cancer patients admitted for thoracic surgery in China from August to November 2014 who had not received prior chemotherapy. Patients who had received previous radiotherapy or chemotherapy, or who had another concurrent cancer, were excluded from the study. Surgical tissue pieces of about 1-2.1 cm3 were preserved in RNAlater solution and stored at -80 °C until use. The germline V gene supplies CDR1 LGHNA and CDR2 YNFKEQ. The CDR3, from cysteine to phenylalanine, totals 17 residues. Left in the record is the CDR3 DNA by itself, 51 bases read in frame from the first base. The V end loses 1 base and the J end loses 2 bases, and a stretch of 18 bases separates them. Receptors were amplified or captured by multiplex PCR. Sequencing was performed on an Illumina HiSeq 2500. TCRbeta libraries were constructed through three rounds of nested PCR with primers (Table S4) according to protocols modified from ARM-PCR. Before sequencing, PCR products of 200-500 bp were excised from the gel and purified with the QIAquick gel extraction kit. The paper's processing steps were these. Trimmomatic was used to clean the reads, FLASH was used to merge the reads into complete CDR3 sequences, and MiTCR was used to assign the reads to V(D)J germline segments. Clonal diversity was calculated as the inverse Simpson's index using VDJtools. In-frame sequences without a premature stop codon were defined as productive reads. The public reads were run again by TCRdb, first through fastp at Q25 and then through MiXCR, and only productive beta chains were kept. Identical CDR3 proteins give one entry, which carries the most common genes and DNA. What appears here as the V and J calls and clone size reflects TCRdb's work, not the paper's. The sample yields about 200,000 distinct CDR3 sequences; 71% were counted once. Together, the top ten hold approximately 25% of the sample.

The TCR comes from a man in his fifties or sixties with non-small cell lung cancer. The V gene is TRBV4-2 and the J gene is TRBJ2-7, and TRBD1 may be the D gene, going by 6 matching bases. Input material: lung tumor tissue. For the CDR3, the sequence is CASSQGNRAVVTYEQYF. Read as DNA, the sequence is TGTGCCAGCAGCCAAGGGAACAGGGCCGTCGTAACCTACGAGCAGTACTTC.